This entry features one T cell receptor beta chain sequence. It has no known antigen specificity. There are no base qualities to consult, and no much larger clone falls within one base. Per the germline V gene, SGHTA is the CDR1 and FQGNSA is the CDR2. The CDR3 goes from the cysteine to the phenylalanine over 15 residues. Only the CDR3 DNA is retained, 45 bases long and in frame from the first base. Unmatched junction bases come to 9, with V trimmed by 4 bases and J by 6 bases. The sample belongs to a study of blood T cells in healthy people across ages (dated by TCRdb to the mid-2010s). Context from the whole study: Template switching captured roughly one uniquely barcoded TCR beta cDNA molecule per two T cells in model experiments. Using deep sequencing normalized with unique cDNA molecular identifiers, the study measured how TCR beta repertoire diversity changes with age. Four age groups were formed from the donors: young (average 16 years), middle-aged (roughly 38), aged (about 62) and long-lived (about 75). Using the same blood draw, the study looked at two additional independent replicas of 1 million unique cDNA reads for two donors, one aged 18 to 30 and the other aged 80 or older.

Systemically healthy Caucasian individuals from Russia, over 30 in total and aged about 6 to 95 years, were included as donors. Each donor gave 9.5 to 10 milliliters of peripheral blood, drawn into EDTA-treated Vacutainer tubes. Ficoll-Paque density-gradient centrifugation was used to isolate PBMCs, with at least 6.5 million obtained per sample. Total RNA, at least 6 micrograms per sample, was extracted from PBMCs with Trizol reagent. For every donor, an aliquot of PBMCs went through flow cytometry to measure the percentages of naive CD45RAhigh/CD27high T cells. Libraries were constructed by 5' RACE. For sequencing, an Illumina HiSeq 2500 was employed. A second PCR of about 7 to 12 cycles was run with a J-beta primer mix and a sample-barcoded 5' primer. A template-switch 5' adaptor carrying 12 random nucleotides introduced a unique molecular identifier onto each TCR beta cDNA molecule. Each sample yielded at least 2.5 million CDR3-containing paired-end reads. First-strand cDNA was synthesized from all RNA with the Mint cDNA synthesis kit, primed by a TRBC-specific oligonucleotide. After uracil-DNA glycosylase treatment, a first 18-cycle PCR used universal primers M1SS and BC2_uni_R on all cDNA. In the authors' own workflow: For normalization, 1 million high-quality reads were randomly selected from each sample, with every read carrying a distinct molecular identifier. Instead of being binned into consensus sequences, reads that shared molecular identifiers were thrown out. MiTCR, set to a Q25 quality threshold and the strictest error-elimination algorithm, was used for CDR3 identification, clonotype clustering and error correction. Lower-bound total TCR beta diversity was estimated with a nonparametric unseen species model using Euler transformation. The public reads were run again by TCRdb, first through fastp at Q25 and then through MiXCR, and only productive beta chains were kept. Rows matching on CDR3 protein sequence are summarized as one entry with the most common DNA and genes. The authors' filters were not applied to this entry. The sample table holds some 760,000 distinct CDR3 sequences, of which around 25% were seen once. 9.4% of the sample comes from the top ten.

Overall results and qualifications from the work: Because the CMV infection status of the donors was unknown, age-related changes in expanded clonotypes may potentially have been confounded. The percentage of naive T cells measured by flow cytometry correlated strongly with observed TCR beta diversity. Observed TCR beta diversity per million T cells fell roughly linearly with age, and a significant reduction was already apparent by age around 39. Bulk unsorted PBMC profiling prevented conclusive comparison of naive and antigen-experienced compartments. Estimates of total diversity based on one million sequenced T cells were considered lower bounds and underestimates. Compared with the aged group, more naive CD4+ T cells, fewer expanded clones and increased TCR diversity were shown by the long-lived group, suggesting age selection.

This same sample was also part of a study on T cells of mothers and their children. The second study's paper adds: The donors were nine systemically healthy Caucasian individuals, made up of three mothers and their six children. cDNA synthesis used all of the extracted RNA, with approximately 1.4 ug of RNA in each 15 ul reaction. In the second PCR, the M1S primer introduced both the sample barcodes and 2-4 random nucleotides. Each mother yielded over 8.5 million TCR beta CDR3 reads and each child 2.5 million to 3 million reads. Thymic selection shapes the output of TCR recombination in a similar way in related and unrelated pairs, and inherited differences have a minor effect. Normalized repertoire overlap was always slightly but never significantly higher in related than unrelated mother-child pairs. With a sensitivity of approximately 96 clones per million clonotypes, no persistent microchimeric T cell clones were detected. Deep NGS was used in the study to compare the TCR beta repertoires of mothers and children and to look for features that separate related mother-child pairs from unrelated individuals. On average, the children were approximately 11 +/- 4 years old, while the mothers were 40 +/- 4 years old. After adapters were ligated using NEBNext reagents, the libraries underwent 100+100 nt paired-end sequencing on an Illumina HiSeq 2000. Mother and child libraries were prepared a month apart and sequenced in separate runs to prevent cross-contamination. Each donor had between 500,000 and 2,000,000 distinct TCR beta clonotypes identified. Naive TCR beta clonotypes were estimated from low-frequency clonotypes matched to each donor's FACS-determined naive share, without sorting.

This receptor was taken from a boy younger than 18 in good health. Here the chain combines TRBV7-2 and TRBJ2-1; 7 bases in the junction line up with TRBD2. Material: blood. The CDR3 here reads CASSSLSGAFNEQFF. The sequenced DNA: TGTGCCAGCAGCTCCCTAAGCGGGGCCTTCAATGAGCAGTTCTTC.